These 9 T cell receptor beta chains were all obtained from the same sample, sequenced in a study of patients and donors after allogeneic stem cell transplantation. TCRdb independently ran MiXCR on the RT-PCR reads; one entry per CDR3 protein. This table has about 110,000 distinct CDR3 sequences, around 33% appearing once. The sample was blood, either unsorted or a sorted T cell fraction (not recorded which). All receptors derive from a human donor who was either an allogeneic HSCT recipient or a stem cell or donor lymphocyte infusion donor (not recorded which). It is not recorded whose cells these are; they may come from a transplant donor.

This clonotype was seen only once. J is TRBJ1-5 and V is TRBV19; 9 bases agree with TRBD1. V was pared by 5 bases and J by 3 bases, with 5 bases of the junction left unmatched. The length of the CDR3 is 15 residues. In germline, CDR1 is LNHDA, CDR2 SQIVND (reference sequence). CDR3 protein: CASSSGTGFNQPQHF. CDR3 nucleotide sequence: TGTGCCAGTAGTTCAGGGACAGGGTTCAATCAGCCCCAGCATTTT.

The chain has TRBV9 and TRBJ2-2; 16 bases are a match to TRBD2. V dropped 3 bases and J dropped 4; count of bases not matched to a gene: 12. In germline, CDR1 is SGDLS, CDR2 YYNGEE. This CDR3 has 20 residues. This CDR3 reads CASSEPGLAGGPQGTGELFF. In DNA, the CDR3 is TGTGCCAGCAGCGAACCGGGACTAGCGGGAGGGCCTCAGGGCACCGGGGAGCTGTTTTTT.

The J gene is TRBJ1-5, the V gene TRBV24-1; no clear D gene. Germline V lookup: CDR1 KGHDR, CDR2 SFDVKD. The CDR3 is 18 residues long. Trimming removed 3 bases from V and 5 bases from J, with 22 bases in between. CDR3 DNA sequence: TGTGCCACCAGTGATCCCGACATCTCCACTAACTCCTATCAGCCCCAGCATTTT. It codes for CATSDPDISTNSYQPQHF.

CDR3 nucleotides: TGTGCCATCAGTGATGGAGGCAATCAGCCCCAGCATTTT. Translation: CAISDGGNQPQHF. V is TRBV10-3 and J is TRBJ1-5, with D hard to call. The CDR3 is 13 amino acids. Germline values: CDR1 ENHRY, CDR2 SYGVKD. Trimming took off 3 bases at V and 2 bases at J, with 5 bases between the two ends.

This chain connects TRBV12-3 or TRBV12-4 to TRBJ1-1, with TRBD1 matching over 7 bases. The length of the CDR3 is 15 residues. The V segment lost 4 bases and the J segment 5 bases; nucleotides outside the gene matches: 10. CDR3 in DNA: TGTGCCAGCAGTTCAACAGGGGTAAGGGAGACTGAAGCTTTCTTT. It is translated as CASSSTGVRETEAFF.

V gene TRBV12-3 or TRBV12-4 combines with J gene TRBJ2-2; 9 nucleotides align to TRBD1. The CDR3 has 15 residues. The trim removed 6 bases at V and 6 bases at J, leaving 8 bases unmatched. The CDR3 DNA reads TGTGCCAGCAGCCAACAGGGGGCAATTGCCGGGGAGCTGTTTTTT. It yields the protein CASSQQGAIAGELFF.

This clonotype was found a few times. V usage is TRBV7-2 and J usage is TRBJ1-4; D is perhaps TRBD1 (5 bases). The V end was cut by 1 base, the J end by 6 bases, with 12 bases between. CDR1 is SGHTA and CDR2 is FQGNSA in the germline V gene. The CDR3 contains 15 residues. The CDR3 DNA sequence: TGTGCCAGCAGCTTAGTCACCAGGGTGGATGAAAAACTGTTTTTT. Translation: CASSLVTRVDEKLFF.

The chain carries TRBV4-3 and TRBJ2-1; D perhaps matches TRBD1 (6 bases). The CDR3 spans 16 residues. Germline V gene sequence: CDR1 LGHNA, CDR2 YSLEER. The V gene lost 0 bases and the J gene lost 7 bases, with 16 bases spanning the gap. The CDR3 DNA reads TGCGCCAGCAGCCAAGATACAGGGATGGGGGCGAATGAGCAGTTCTTC. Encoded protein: CASSQDTGMGANEQFF.

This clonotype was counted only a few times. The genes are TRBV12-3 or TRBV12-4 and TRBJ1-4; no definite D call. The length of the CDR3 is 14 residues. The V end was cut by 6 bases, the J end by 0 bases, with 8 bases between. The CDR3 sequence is CASRVWATNEKLFF. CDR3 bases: TGTGCCAGCAGGGTATGGGCAACTAATGAAAAACTGTTTTTT.